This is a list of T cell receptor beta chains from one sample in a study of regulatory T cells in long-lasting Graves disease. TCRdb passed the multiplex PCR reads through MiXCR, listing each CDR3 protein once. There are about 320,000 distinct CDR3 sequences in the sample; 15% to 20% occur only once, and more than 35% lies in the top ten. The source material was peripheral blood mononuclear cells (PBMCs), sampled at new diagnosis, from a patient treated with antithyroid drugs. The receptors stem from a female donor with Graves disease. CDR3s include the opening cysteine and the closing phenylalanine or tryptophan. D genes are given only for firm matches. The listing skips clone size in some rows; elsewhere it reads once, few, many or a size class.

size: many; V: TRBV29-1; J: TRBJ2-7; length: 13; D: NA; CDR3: CSAAPGQSYEQYF; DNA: TGCAGCGCCGCCCCTGGACAGTCCTACGAGCAGTACTTC
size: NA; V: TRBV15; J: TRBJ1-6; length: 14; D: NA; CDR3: CATSGPGGGGGGHF; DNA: TGTGCCACTTCTGGTCCGGGGGGGGGGGGGGGGGGGCACTTT
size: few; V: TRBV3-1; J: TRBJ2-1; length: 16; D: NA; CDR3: CASSQEGFGQRDEQFF; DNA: TGTGCCAGCAGCCAAGAGGGGTTTGGGCAGCGAGATGAGCAGTTCTTC
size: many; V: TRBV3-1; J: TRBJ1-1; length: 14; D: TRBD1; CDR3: CASSQGQGRTEAFF; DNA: TGTGCCAGCAGCCAAGGACAGGGTAGGACTGAAGCTTTCTTT
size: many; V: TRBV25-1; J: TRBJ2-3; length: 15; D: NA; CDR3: CASRKGGVGADTQYF; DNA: TGTGCCAGCAGGAAAGGGGGAGTGGGGGCAGATACGCAGTATTTT
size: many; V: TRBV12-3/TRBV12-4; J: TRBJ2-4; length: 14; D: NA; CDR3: CASIDNLAKNIQYF; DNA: TGTGCCAGCATTGATAATCTAGCCAAAAACATTCAGTACTTC
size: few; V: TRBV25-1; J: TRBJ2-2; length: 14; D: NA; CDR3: CASSELGGPGELFF; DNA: TGTGCCAGCAGTGAACTCGGGGGGCCCGGGGAGCTGTTTTTT
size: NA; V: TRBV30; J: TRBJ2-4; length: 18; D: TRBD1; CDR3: CAWFGTGGKSYDKNIQYF; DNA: TGTGCCTGGTTCGGGACAGGGGGCAAGAGCTATGACAAAAACATTCAGTACTTC
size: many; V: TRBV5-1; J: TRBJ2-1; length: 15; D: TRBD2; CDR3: CASSSGLAGSNEQFF; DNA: TGCGCCAGCAGCTCGGGACTAGCGGGTAGCAATGAGCAGTTCTTC
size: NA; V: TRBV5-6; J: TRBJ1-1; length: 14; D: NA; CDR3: CASSFGAAGIEAFF; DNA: TGTGCCAGCAGCTTTGGGGCGGCAGGGATAGAAGCTTTCTTT
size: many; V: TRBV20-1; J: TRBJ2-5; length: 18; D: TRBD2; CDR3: CSASTSGRALVARETQYF; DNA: TGCAGTGCTTCGACTAGCGGGAGGGCCTTAGTAGCGAGAGAGACCCAGTACTTC
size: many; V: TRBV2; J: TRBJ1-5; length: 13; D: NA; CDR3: CASGVDDNQPQHF; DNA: TGTGCCAGCGGGGTGGACGACAATCAGCCCCAGCATTTT
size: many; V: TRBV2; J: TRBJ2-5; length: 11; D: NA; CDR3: CASSPSLARYF; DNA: TGTGCCAGCAGCCCTTCACTAGCCCGGTACTTC
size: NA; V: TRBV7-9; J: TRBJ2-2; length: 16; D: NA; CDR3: CASSFYTGLNTGELFF; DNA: TGTGCCAGCAGCTTCTATACAGGCCTAAACACCGGGGAGCTGTTTTTT
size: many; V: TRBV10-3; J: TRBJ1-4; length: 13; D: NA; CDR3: CAISETGTEKLFF; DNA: TGTGCCATCAGTGAGACAGGGACTGAAAAACTGTTTTTT
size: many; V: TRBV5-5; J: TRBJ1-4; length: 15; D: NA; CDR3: CASSLDASPGEKLFF; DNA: TGTGCCAGCAGCTTGGACGCGAGTCCAGGTGAAAAACTGTTTTTT
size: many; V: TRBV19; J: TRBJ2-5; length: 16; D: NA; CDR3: CASSNPIQGRVETQYF; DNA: TGTGCCAGTAGTAACCCGATACAGGGGAGGGTAGAGACCCAGTACTTC
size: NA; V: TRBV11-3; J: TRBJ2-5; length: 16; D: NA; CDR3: CASSLGGVGTQETQYF; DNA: TGTGCCAGCAGCTTAGGGGGTGTAGGAACTCAAGAGACCCAGTACTTC
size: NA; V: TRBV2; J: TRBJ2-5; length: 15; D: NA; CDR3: CASSLLAPGGETQYF; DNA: TGTGCCAGCAGCCTACTAGCCCCAGGGGGAGAGACCCAGTACTTC
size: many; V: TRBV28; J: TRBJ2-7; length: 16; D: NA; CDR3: CASSPYTDNRYYEQYF; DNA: TGTGCCAGCAGTCCTTATACTGATAACCGTTACTACGAGCAGTACTTC
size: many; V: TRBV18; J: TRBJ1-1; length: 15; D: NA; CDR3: CASSPASPSNTEAFF; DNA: TGTGCCAGCTCACCTGCCAGCCCGTCGAACACTGAAGCTTTCTTT
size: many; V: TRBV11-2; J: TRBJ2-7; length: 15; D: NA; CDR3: CASSLGGQAGYEQYF; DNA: TGTGCCAGCAGCTTGGGGGGGCAGGCGGGATACGAGCAGTACTTC
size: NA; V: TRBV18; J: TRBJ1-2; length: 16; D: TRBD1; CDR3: CASSPPSAGGGYGYTF; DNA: TGTGCCAGCTCACCACCCTCGGCAGGGGGCGGCTATGGCTACACCTTC
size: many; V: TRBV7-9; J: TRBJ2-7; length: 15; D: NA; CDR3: CASSADSFAPYEQYF; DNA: TGTGCCAGCAGCGCTGACAGCTTCGCTCCCTACGAGCAGTACTTC
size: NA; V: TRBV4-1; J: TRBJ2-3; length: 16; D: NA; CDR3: CASSQWFGGITDTQYF; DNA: TGCGCCAGCAGCCAATGGTTTGGCGGGATCACAGATACGCAGTATTTT
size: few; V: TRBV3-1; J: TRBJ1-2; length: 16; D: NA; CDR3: CASSQEGGAFRYGYTF; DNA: TGTGCCAGCAGCCAAGAAGGGGGGGCTTTTCGCTATGGCTACACCTTC
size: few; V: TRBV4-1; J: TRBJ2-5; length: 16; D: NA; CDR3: CASSQQLGAGRGTQYF; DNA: TGCGCCAGCAGCCAACAACTCGGGGCGGGAAGGGGGACCCAGTACTTC